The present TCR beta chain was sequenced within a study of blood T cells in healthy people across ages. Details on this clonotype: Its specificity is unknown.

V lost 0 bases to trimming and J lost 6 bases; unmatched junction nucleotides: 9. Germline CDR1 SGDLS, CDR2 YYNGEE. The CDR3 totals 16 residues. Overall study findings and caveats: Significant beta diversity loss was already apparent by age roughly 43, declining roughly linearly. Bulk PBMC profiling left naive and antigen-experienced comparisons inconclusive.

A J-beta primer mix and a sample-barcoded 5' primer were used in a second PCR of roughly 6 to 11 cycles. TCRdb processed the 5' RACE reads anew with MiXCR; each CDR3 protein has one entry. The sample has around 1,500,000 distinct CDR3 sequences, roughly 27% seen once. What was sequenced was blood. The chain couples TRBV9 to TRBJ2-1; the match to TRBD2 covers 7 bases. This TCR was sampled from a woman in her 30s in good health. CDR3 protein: CASSVEIGRASNEQFF. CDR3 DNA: TGTGCCAGCAGCGTAGAGATAGGGAGGGCCTCCAATGAGCAGTTCTTC.